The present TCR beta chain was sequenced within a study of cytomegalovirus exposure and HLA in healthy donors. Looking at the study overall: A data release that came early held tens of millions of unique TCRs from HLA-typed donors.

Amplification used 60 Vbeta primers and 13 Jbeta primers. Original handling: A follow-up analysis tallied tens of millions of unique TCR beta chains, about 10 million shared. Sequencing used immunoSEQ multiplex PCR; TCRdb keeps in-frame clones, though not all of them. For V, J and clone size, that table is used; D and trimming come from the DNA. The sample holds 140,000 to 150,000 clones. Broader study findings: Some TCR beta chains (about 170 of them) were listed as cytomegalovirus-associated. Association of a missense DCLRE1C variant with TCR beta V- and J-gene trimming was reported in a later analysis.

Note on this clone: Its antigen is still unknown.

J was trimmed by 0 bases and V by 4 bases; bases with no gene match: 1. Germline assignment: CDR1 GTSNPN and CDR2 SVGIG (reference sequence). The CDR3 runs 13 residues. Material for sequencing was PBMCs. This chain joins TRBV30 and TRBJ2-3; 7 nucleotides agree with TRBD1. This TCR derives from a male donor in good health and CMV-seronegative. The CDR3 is CAWTGGSTDTQYF. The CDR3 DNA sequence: TGTGCCTGGACAGGGGGTAGCACAGATACGCAGTATTTT.